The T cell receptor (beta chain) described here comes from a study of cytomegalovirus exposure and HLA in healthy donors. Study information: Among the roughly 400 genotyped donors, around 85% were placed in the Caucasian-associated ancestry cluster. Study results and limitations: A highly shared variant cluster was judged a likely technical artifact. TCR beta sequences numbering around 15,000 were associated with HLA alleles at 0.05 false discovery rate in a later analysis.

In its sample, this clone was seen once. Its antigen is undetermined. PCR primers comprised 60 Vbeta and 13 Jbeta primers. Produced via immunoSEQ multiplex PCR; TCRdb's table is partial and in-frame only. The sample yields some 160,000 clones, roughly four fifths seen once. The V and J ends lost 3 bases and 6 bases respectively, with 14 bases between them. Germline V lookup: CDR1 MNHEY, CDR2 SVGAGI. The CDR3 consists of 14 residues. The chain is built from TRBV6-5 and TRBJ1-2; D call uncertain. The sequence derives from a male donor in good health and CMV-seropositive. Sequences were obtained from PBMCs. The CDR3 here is CASSYRGKSDGYTF. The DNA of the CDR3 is TGTGCCAGCAGTTATCGAGGGAAGTCCGATGGCTACACCTTC.